The T cell receptor (beta chain) described here comes from a study of blood T cell repertoires in COVID-19. Turning to the study itself: Whether acute or convalescent, the COVID-19 samples came from the United States, Italy and Spain.

The study drew participants aged roughly 18 to 95 years from under 30 US areas. During the 2 weeks before they entered the study, exposed participants had met someone with a PCR-confirmed or clinician-diagnosed COVID-19 case. The CDR3 consists of 18 residues. The germline gives CDR1 SGHVS, CDR2 FNYEAQ. J lost 4 bases, V lost 1 base, and 8 bases had no gene match. TCRdb's copy holds only in-frame clones and misses some; the assay was immunoSEQ multiplex PCR. The repertoire holds 200,000 to 250,000 clones, with almost 90% as singletons. The sequence was collected from a man younger than 40 who had been exposed to COVID-19. This rearrangement joins TRBV7-6 to TRBJ2-2; 11 positions agree with TRBD2. Sequencing was performed on PBMCs or T cells enriched from blood (not recorded which). The DNA of the CDR3 is TGTGCCAGCAGCTTAGAGGCTAGCGGGGGGTCCGGCACCGGGGAGCTGTTTTTT. It translates to CASSLEASGGSGTGELFF.